The present entry profiles one T cell receptor (beta chain) with its context. These data are taken from a study of blood T cell repertoires in COVID-19. Germline-derived CDR1 and CDR2 are LNHDA and SQIVND (reference sequence). The CDR3 is 16 residues long. The ends were cut back, 2 bases at V and 5 bases at J, with 16 bases in the middle. Study processing details: Amplified reference gene primers provided the basis for estimating nucleated cell counts. Generated by immunoSEQ multiplex PCR, the TCRdb table keeps only in-frame clones and is missing some. Clone size and V and J calls were adopted from that table, with D and trimming inferred from the DNA. In the table there are tens of thousands of clones, 65% to 90% of which are singletons.

This TCR derives from a woman aged 55-70 years with acute or convalescent COVID-19. The V call is TRBV19, the J call TRBJ2-1; maybe TRBD2 (6 bases). The sample taken for sequencing was peripheral blood. CDR3 coding DNA: TGTGCCAGTAGTATACCGACTAGTCCTTTACACAATGAGCAGTTCTTC. It specifies CASSIPTSPLHNEQFF.